This paragraph covers one T cell receptor beta chain sequence. Its antigen is not known. These data belong to a study of cytomegalovirus exposure and HLA in healthy donors. Study-level results: Other equally common chains were less clonally expanded than HLA-associated TCR beta chains, a later analysis showed. Altogether, 150 to 200 TCR beta chains were recorded as cytomegalovirus-associated.

Amplification used 60 Vbeta primers and 13 Jbeta primers. The repertoire was sequenced with immunoSEQ multiplex PCR; TCRdb's copy has only in-frame clones and lacks some. The sample lists about 73,000 clones, 60% to 75% occurring once. The germline gives CDR1 SGHRS, CDR2 YFSETQ. The CDR3 runs to 15 residues. V lost 4 bases, J lost 0 bases, and 5 bases stayed unmatched. The sample comprised PBMCs. The chain combines TRBV5-1 with TRBJ2-5; TRBD2 matches 8 bases. This receptor was identified in a man aged 65 to 85 in good health and CMV-seronegative. CDR3: CASSAQTSDQETQYF. The CDR3 DNA follows: TGCGCCAGCAGCGCTCAGACTAGCGACCAAGAGACCCAGTACTTC.